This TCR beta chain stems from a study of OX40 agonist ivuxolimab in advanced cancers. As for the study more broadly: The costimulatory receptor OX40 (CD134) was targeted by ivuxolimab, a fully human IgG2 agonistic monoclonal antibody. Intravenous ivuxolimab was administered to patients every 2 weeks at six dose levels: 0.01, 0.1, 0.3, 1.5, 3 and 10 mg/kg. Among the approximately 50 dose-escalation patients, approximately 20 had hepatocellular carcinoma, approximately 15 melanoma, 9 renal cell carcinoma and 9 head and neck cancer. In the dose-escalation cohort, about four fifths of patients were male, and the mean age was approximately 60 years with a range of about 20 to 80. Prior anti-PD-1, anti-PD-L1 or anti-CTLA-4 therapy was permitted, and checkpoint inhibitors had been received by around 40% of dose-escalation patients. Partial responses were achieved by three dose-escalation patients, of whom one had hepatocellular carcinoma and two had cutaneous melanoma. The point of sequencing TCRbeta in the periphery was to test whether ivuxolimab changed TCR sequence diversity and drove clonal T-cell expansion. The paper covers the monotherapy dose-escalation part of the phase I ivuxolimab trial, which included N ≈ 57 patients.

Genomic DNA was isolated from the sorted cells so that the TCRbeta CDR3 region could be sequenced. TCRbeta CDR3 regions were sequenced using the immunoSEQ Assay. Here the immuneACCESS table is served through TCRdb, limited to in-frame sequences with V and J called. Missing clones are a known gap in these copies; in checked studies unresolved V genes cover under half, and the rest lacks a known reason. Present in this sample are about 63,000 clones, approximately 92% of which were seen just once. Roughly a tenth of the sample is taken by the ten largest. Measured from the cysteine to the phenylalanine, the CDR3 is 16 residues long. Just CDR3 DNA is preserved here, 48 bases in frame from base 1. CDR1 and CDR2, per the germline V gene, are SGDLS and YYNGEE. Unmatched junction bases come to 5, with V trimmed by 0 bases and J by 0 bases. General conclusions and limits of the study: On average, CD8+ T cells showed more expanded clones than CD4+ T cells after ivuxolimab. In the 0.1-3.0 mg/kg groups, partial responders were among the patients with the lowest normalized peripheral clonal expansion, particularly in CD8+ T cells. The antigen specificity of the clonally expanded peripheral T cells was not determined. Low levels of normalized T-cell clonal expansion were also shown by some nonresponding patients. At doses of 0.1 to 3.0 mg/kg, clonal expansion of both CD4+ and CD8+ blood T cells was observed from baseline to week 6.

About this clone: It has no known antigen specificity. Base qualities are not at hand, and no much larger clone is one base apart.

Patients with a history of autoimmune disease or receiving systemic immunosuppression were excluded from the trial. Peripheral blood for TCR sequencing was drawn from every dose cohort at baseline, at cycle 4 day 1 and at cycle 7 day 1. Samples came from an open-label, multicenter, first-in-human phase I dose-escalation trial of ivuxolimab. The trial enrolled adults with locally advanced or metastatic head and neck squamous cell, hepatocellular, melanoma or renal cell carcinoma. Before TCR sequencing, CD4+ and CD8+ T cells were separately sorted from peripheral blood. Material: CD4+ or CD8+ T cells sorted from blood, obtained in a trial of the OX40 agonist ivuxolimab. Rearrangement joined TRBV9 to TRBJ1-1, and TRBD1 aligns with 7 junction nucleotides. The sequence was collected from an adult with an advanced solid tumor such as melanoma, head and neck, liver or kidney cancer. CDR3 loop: CASSVVQGIMNTEAFF. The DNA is TGTGCCAGCAGCGTAGTACAGGGGATAATGAACACTGAAGCTTTCTTT. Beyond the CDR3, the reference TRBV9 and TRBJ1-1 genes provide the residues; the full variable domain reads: DSGVTQTPKHLITATGQRVTLRCSPRSGDLSVYWYQQSLDQGLQFLIQYYNGEERAKGNILERFSAQQFPDLHSELNLSSLELGDSALYFCASSVVQGIMNTEAFFGQGTRLTVV.